This TCR beta chain was sequenced for a study of lymphopenia after photon versus proton radiotherapy. Of note for this clone: Its antigen is still unknown.

Findings and limits, study-wide: Proton therapy kept repertoires fairly stable, unlike photons, which gained effector/memory cells. Post-nadir diversity loss with photons came from oligoclonal expansion, particularly CD8+ Temra cells.

TCRdb keeps only in-frame clones here, not all; method: immunoSEQ multiplex PCR. This sample has roughly 30,000 clones, with 90% found just once. V gave up 0 bases and J gave up 4 bases; unmatched junction bases: 3. This CDR3 comprises 17 residues. Germline CDR1 reads LNHNV; CDR2 reads YYDKDF (reference sequence). The rearrangement uses TRBV15 and TRBJ2-2, with 12 bases identical to TRBD2. The input for sequencing was peripheral blood, taken from a patient treated with photon-based radiotherapy. The sequence was collected from a woman in her 50s with pancreatic cancer. This chain's CDR3 is CATSRDPSGRATGELFF. In DNA form, the CDR3 reads TGTGCCACCAGCAGAGATCCTAGCGGGAGGGCCACCGGGGAGCTGTTTTTT. The full variable domain, completed using reference TRBV15 and TRBJ2-2, is DAMVIQNPRYQVTQFGKPVTLSCSQTLNHNVMYWYQQKSSQAPKLLFHYYDKDFNNEADTPDNFQSRRPNTSFCFLDIRSPGLGDTAMYLCATSRDPSGRATGELFFGEGSRLTVL.